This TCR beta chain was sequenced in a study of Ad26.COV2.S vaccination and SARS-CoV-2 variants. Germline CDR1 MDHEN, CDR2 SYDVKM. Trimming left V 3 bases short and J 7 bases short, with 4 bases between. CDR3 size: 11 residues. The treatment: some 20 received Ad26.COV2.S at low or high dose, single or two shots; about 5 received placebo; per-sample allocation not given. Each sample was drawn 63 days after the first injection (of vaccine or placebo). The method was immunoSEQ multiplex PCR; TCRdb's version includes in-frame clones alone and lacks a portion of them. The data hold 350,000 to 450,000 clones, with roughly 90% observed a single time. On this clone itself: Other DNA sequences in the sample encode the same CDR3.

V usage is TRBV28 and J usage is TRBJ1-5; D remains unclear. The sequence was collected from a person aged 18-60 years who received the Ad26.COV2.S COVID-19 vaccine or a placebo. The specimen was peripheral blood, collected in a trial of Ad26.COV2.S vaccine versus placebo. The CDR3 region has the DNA TGTGCCAGCAGTTTTGGGCAGCCCCAGCATTTT. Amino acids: CASSFGQPQHF.